These T cell receptor beta chains were read from a single sample in a study of T cell repertoires in cytomegalovirus infection. TCRdb used MiXCR to reprocess the reads, holding one entry per CDR3 protein. The sample comprises some 300,000 distinct CDR3 sequences, about a tenth of which are singletons, and around 2.4% rests with the top ten. The sequencing input was PBMCs. These receptors all stem from a human donor in good health (CMV status not recorded). Some clones in this sample may be carry-over from other donors' samples. The CDR3 runs from the conserved cysteine through the conserved F or W. The D gene is left open where the match is weak. For some rows the clone size is stated as once, few or many, or as a class when expanded; others skip it.

D	J	size	V	DNA	CDR3
-	TRBJ2-5	-	TRBV6-5	TGTGCCAGCAGTTTAGCGGTCGGAGAGACCCAGTACTTC	CASSLAVGETQYF
-	TRBJ2-7	many	TRBV7-2	TGTGCCAGCAGCTTAAGGACGCCGATTGACGAGCAGTACTTC	CASSLRTPIDEQYF
-	TRBJ2-7	many	TRBV7-9	TGTGCCAGCAGCTTTTTAAGGGGCGCGGACGAGCAGTACTTC	CASSFLRGADEQYF
-	TRBJ1-2	many	TRBV10-3	TGTGCCATCAGTGAGTCCGGCAGGGCTAGGATTAACTATGGCTACACCTTC	CAISESGRARINYGYTF
-	TRBJ1-6	few	TRBV20-1	TGCAGTGCCACGGACACGCACTCCTATAATTCACCCCTCCACTTT	CSATDTHSYNSPLHF
TRBD2	TRBJ2-5	many	TRBV20-1	TGCAGTGCTAGAGATCGAGATGGGCTAGCGGTTTGGGGGGAGACCCAGTACTTC	CSARDRDGLAVWGETQYF
TRBD2	TRBJ2-1	few	TRBV5-1	TGCGCCAGCAGCTTGGATACTAGCGGGGGCCCATTCTTC	CASSLDTSGGPFF
TRBD1	TRBJ1-5	many	TRBV20-1	TGCAGTGCCATGACAGGGGGAAATAGCAATCAGCCCCAGCATTTT	CSAMTGGNSNQPQHF
TRBD2	TRBJ2-1	-	TRBV4-3	TGCGCCAGCAGCTCTAGCGGGGGGAATGAGCAGTTCTTC	CASSSSGGNEQFF
-	TRBJ2-2	many	TRBV7-6	TGTGCCAGCAGCCCCCCCTTGGGAGGGAACACCGGGGAGCTGTTTTTT	CASSPPLGGNTGELFF
-	TRBJ2-5	many	TRBV11-2	TGTGCCAGCAGTTTCGGGGAATCGGGACAAGAGACCCAGTACTTC	CASSFGESGQETQYF
TRBD1	TRBJ2-6	few	TRBV14	TGTGCCAGCAGCCCGACAGGGGGGGCCAACGTCCTGACTTTC	CASSPTGGANVLTF
-	TRBJ1-2	few	TRBV15	TGTGCCACCAGCAGAGATTTAGGAGGTGCTGGATATGGCTACACCTTC	CATSRDLGGAGYGYTF
-	TRBJ1-5	many	TRBV7-2	TGTGCCAGCAGCTTAAACAGTGATAGCAATCAGCCCCAGCATTTT	CASSLNSDSNQPQHF
TRBD1	TRBJ1-2	many	TRBV20-1	TGCAGTGCTAGAGACCGGGACAGGGGGAACTATGGCTACACCTTC	CSARDRDRGNYGYTF
-	TRBJ1-5	many	TRBV7-8	TGTGCCAGCAGCTTAGGATCCCAGCTCAATCAGCCCCAGCATTTT	CASSLGSQLNQPQHF
-	TRBJ2-2	-	TRBV6-2/TRBV6-3	TGTGCCAGCAGTTACTCGGGACTCCTCCCGCGTCCCGGGGAGCTGTTTTTT	CASSYSGLLPRPGELFF
-	TRBJ2-1	many	TRBV28	TGTGCCAGCAGTTTTGGACCCGGGACCTACAATGAGCAGTTCTTC	CASSFGPGTYNEQFF
-	TRBJ1-1	many	TRBV20-1	TGCAGTGCTAGAGATCAGCAGAGTCTGAACACTGAAGCTTTCTTT	CSARDQQSLNTEAFF
-	TRBJ2-1	-	TRBV7-2	TGTACCAGCAGCTTAGGGTCCTACAATGAGCAGTTCTTC	CTSSLGSYNEQFF
-	TRBJ1-1	many	TRBV5-1	TGCGCCAGCAGCTTGGGGGTTCGCGGAGGGGATGAAGCTTTCTTT	CASSLGVRGGDEAFF
TRBD1	TRBJ1-2	few	TRBV28	TGTGCCAGCAGTCGCTCCGACAGGGCCTATGGCTACACCTTC	CASSRSDRAYGYTF
-	TRBJ1-5	-	TRBV20-1	TGCAGTGCTAGGGCGGGACCCGATCAGCCCCAGCATTTT	CSARAGPDQPQHF
-	TRBJ2-2	many	TRBV6-5	TGTGCCAGCAGCCACCGGGACCGCAGGGAGCTGTTTTTT	CASSHRDRRELFF
TRBD2	TRBJ2-5	-	TRBV4-2	TGTGCCAGCAGCCCCGAGGGGACGGGGGGGCCGATTGAGGTGGAGACCCAGTACTTC	CASSPEGTGGPIEVETQYF
-	TRBJ2-7	many	TRBV7-8	TGTGCCAGCAGTTCTCGTGGGGGGCTGGTCTCCGAGCAGTACTTC	CASSSRGGLVSEQYF
-	TRBJ2-5	-	TRBV28	TGTGCCAGCACCGGTTTAATTCAAGAGACCCAGTACTTC	CASTGLIQETQYF
-	TRBJ1-5	-	TRBV24-1	TGTGCCACCAGTGAAACAGGGTACGGTAGCAATCAGCCCCAGCATTTT	CATSETGYGSNQPQHF
TRBD1	TRBJ1-1	many	TRBV11-1	TGTGCCAGCAGCTTGACCGGGACAGGTTTCACTGAAGCTTTCTTT	CASSLTGTGFTEAFF
-	TRBJ1-2	-	TRBV5-4	TGTGCCAGCAGTTCCGGGACGGAGTTTTTCTATGGCTACACCTTC	CASSSGTEFFYGYTF
TRBD1	TRBJ2-5	many	TRBV10-3	TGTGCCATCACCCACTCCAGGGGGGAGACCCAGTACTTC	CAITHSRGETQYF
-	TRBJ2-5	many	TRBV12-3/TRBV12-4	TGTGCCAGCAGACCCACCCGATTTGTCAGTCAAGAGACCCAGTACTTC	CASRPTRFVSQETQYF
-	TRBJ2-6	many	TRBV14	TGTGCCAGCAGCCAAGGGGGTAACAGGTGGTCTGGGGCCAACGTCCTGACTTTC	CASSQGGNRWSGANVLTF
-	TRBJ1-1	many	TRBV7-2	TGTGCCAGCAGCCCAGGTCAGGGGATTCTAGGCACTGAAGCTTTCTTT	CASSPGQGILGTEAFF
-	TRBJ2-1	many	TRBV6-1	TGTGCCAGCAGTGAACTGTTGACCCAGGAGCAGTTCTTC	CASSELLTQEQFF
TRBD1	TRBJ1-5	many	TRBV7-2	TGTGCCAGCAGCATCAGACAGGGTGATCAGCCCCAGCATTTT	CASSIRQGDQPQHF
-	TRBJ1-2	-	TRBV20-1	TGCAGTGCTAGAGAGTGGGGGGGGAACTATGGCTACACCTTC	CSAREWGGNYGYTF
TRBD1	TRBJ2-7	few	TRBV20-1	TGCAGTGCTTGGACAGGGTACGAGCAGTACTTC	CSAWTGYEQYF
-	TRBJ2-4	many	TRBV12-3/TRBV12-4	TGTGCCAGCAGTAAACCGCAGGTGGAAACTAAGTACTTC	CASSKPQVETKYF
-	TRBJ2-7	many	TRBV7-2	TGTGCCAGCAGCTTGGAACAGGGTCCCTACGAGCAGTACTTC	CASSLEQGPYEQYF
-	TRBJ2-2	-	TRBV5-1	TGCGCCAGCAGCTCGGGAGACGTCAACACCGGGGAGCTGTTTTTT	CASSSGDVNTGELFF
-	TRBJ2-3	many	TRBV7-9	TGTGCCAGCAGCCCGGGCGGCGGCAGCACAGATACGCAGTATTTT	CASSPGGGSTDTQYF
-	TRBJ1-1	many	TRBV12-5	TGTGCTAGTGGTTCGACGGGGTTCGGGCTTTGGACTGAAGCTTTCTTT	CASGSTGFGLWTEAFF
TRBD1	TRBJ2-1	many	TRBV5-1	TGCGCCAGCAGCAAGGGACAGAACAATGAGCAGTTCTTC	CASSKGQNNEQFF
-	TRBJ1-1	few	TRBV20-1	TGCAGTGCTAAAGGGGACACGGTGAGGAACACTGAAGCTTTCTTT	CSAKGDTVRNTEAFF
-	TRBJ2-1	many	TRBV15	TGTGCCACCAGCTCTCCGGCCGGAGGCAATGAGCAGTTCTTC	CATSSPAGGNEQFF
TRBD1	TRBJ1-5	medium-sized	TRBV7-2	TGTGCCAGCAGCTTAATTCCGGGACAGGGCCAGCCCCAGCATTTT	CASSLIPGQGQPQHF
TRBD1	TRBJ1-5	few	TRBV6-1	TGTGCCAGCAGTGAGGGACAGCTGCCCCAGCCCCAGCATTTT	CASSEGQLPQPQHF
-	TRBJ2-2	few	TRBV29-1	TGCAGCGTTGAGTTATCGAACACCGGGGAGCTGTTTTTT	CSVELSNTGELFF
TRBD1	TRBJ1-4	many	TRBV15	TGTGCCACCAGCAGGGCGGGACAGCCAACTAATGAAAAACTGTTTTTT	CATSRAGQPTNEKLFF
-	TRBJ2-7	many	TRBV7-2	TGTGCCAGCAGCCCGGACCGATCCTACGAGCAGTACTTC	CASSPDRSYEQYF
TRBD1	TRBJ2-6	many	TRBV28	TGTGCCAGCAGCTACACAGGGGCTGGGGCCAACGTCCTGACTTTC	CASSYTGAGANVLTF
-	TRBJ1-2	once	TRBV7-9	TGTGCCAGCAGCCAACACAGGGATGGCTATGGCTACACCTTC	CASSQHRDGYGYTF
-	TRBJ2-1	many	TRBV12-3/TRBV12-4	TGTGCCAGCAGCTCCCCCGATGAGCAGTTCTTC	CASSSPDEQFF
-	TRBJ2-1	many	TRBV3-1	TGTGCCAGCAGCTTCCTCGATGGCGGATCTACAATGCCGCAGTTCTTC	CASSFLDGGSTMPQFF
TRBD2	TRBJ2-1	few	TRBV20-1	TGCAGTGCTGGAGGACTAGCGGGGGGCTGGAGCTCCTACAATGAGCAGTTCTTC	CSAGGLAGGWSSYNEQFF
TRBD2	TRBJ2-3	few	TRBV15	TGTGCCACCAGCTCCACTAGCGGGGGGGCAGGGGATACGCAGTATTTT	CATSSTSGGAGDTQYF